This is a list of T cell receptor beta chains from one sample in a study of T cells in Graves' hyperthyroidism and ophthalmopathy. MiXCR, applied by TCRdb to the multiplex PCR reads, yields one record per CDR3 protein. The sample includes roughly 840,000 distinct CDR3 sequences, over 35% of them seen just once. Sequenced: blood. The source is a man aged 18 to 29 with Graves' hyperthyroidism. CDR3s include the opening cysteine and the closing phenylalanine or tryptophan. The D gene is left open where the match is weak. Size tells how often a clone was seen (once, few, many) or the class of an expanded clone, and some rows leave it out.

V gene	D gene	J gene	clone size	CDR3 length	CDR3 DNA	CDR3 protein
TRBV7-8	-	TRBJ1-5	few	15	TGTGCCAGCAGCTTGAAGGGACATAGCAATCAGCCCCAGCATTTT	CASSLKGHSNQPQHF
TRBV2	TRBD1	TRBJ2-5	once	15	TGTGCCAGCAGAATAACCGGGACAGGGCCGCAGCCCCAGTACTTC	CASRITGTGPQPQYF
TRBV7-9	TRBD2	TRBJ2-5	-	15	TGTGCCAGCAGCTTTTTATTGGGAGGGGACGAGACCCAGTACTTC	CASSFLLGGDETQYF
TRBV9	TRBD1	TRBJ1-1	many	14	TGTGCCAGCAGCGAAGACAGGGAAGAAAGTCGTGCTTTCTTT	CASSEDREESRAFF
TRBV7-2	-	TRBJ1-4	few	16	TGTGCCAGCAGCCCCTCGGGGAGGGGTTGGAATGAAAAACTGTTTTTT	CASSPSGRGWNEKLFF
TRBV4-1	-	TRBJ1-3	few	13	TGCGCCAGCAGCCAACTCTGGGGAAACACCATATATTTT	CASSQLWGNTIYF
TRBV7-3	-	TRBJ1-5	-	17	TGCGCCAGCAGCCAAGATCCGGGCACGGGCGGGGATCAGCCCCAGCATTTT	CASSQDPGTGGDQPQHF
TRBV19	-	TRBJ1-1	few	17	TGTGCCAGTAGGGGTAGGACAGAACCCGCTACGAACACTGAAGCTTTCTTT	CASRGRTEPATNTEAFF
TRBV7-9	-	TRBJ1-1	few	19	TGTGCCAGCAGCCAATTTCGCATACAGGGACTAGGTTTTAACACTGAAGCTTTCTTT	CASSQFRIQGLGFNTEAFF
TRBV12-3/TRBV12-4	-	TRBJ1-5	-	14	TGTGCCAGCAGTTTAGAAACAGCTAATCAGCCCCAGCATTTT	CASSLETANQPQHF
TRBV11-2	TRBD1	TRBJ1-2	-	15	TGTGCCAGCAGCTCATTACAGGGGACTACCTATGGCTACACCTTC	CASSSLQGTTYGYTF
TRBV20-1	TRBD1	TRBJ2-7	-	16	TGCAGTGCTCCCACCTGGTTAGGACAGGGACTGTACGAGCAGTACTTC	CSAPTWLGQGLYEQYF
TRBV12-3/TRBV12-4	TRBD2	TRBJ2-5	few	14	TGTGCCAGCAGATCGTATGGGGAGGGAGAGACCCAGTACTTC	CASRSYGEGETQYF
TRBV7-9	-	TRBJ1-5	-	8	TGTGCCAGCAGCTCCCGGCATTTT	CASSSRHF
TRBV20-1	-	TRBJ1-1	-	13	TGCAGTGCTAGGCCGGGGTTGGACACTGAAGCTTTCTTT	CSARPGLDTEAFF
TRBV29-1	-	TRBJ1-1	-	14	TGCAGCGTATGGCAGGGGAAGAAGAACACTGAAGCTTTCTTT	CSVWQGKKNTEAFF
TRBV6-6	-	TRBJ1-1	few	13	TGTGCCACCCAAATCGGGTGGAACACTGAAGCTTTCTTT	CATQIGWNTEAFF
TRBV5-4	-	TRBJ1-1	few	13	TGTGCCAGCAAGGGGTCGGTGAACACTGAAGCTTTCTTT	CASKGSVNTEAFF
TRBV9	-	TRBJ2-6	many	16	TGTGCCAGCAGCCCCCGGGCTGACTCTGGGGCCAACGTCCTGACTTTC	CASSPRADSGANVLTF
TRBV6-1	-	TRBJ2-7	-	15	TGTGCCAGCAGTGAAGCCGAGTACGCCTCCTACGAGCAGTACTTC	CASSEAEYASYEQYF
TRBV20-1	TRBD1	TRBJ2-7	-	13	TGCAGCGGCGGACAGGGGGGATTCTACGAGCAGTACTTC	CSGGQGGFYEQYF
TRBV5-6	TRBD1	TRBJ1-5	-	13	TGTGCCAGCAGTTTCGGACAGGGATCGCCCCAGCATTTT	CASSFGQGSPQHF
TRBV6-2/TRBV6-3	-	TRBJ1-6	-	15	TGTGCCAGCAGTTACTCGTGGGGATCCGATTCACCCCTCCACTTT	CASSYSWGSDSPLHF
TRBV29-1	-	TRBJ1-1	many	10	TGCAGTGTTACCGGGATTGAAGCTTTCTTT	CSVTGIEAFF
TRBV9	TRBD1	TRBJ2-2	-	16	TGTGCCAGCAGCGTTCCGGGACAGTCGAACACCGGGGAGCTGTTTTTT	CASSVPGQSNTGELFF
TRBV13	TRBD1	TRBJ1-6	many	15	TGTGCCAGCAGCTCGGGACAGGGAAAGGGGTCACCCCTCCACTTT	CASSSGQGKGSPLHF
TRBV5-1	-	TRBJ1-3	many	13	TGTGCCAGCAGCTTGGGGGGGGGAAACACCATATATTTT	CASSLGGGNTIYF
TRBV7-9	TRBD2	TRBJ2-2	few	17	TGTGCCAGCAGCTTAGCCGGACTAGCGGTAAACACCGGGGAGCTGTTTTTT	CASSLAGLAVNTGELFF
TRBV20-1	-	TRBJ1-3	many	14	TGCAGTGCTGTAGACGGATACTCTGGAAACACCATATATTTT	CSAVDGYSGNTIYF
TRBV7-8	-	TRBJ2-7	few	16	TGTGCCAGCAGCTCATCTTTGGGGACTCCAGCGGGCGAGCAGTACTTC	CASSSSLGTPAGEQYF
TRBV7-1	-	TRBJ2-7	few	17	TGTGCCAGCAGCTCGCCTGACGATTCACTTGCCTCCTACGAGCAGTACTTC	CASSSPDDSLASYEQYF
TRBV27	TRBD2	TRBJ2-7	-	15	TGTGCCAGCAGACTCCTCGGGACTAGCGACTACGAGCAGTACTTC	CASRLLGTSDYEQYF
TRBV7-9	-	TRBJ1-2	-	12	TGTGCCAGCAGCCCCCCCGCGGTCGGCTACACCTTC	CASSPPAVGYTF
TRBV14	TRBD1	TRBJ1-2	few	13	TGTGCCAGCAGCCAAACAGGGGAAAATGGCTACACCTTC	CASSQTGENGYTF
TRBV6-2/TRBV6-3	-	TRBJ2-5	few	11	TGTGCCAGCAGTCACAGAGAGACCCAGTACTTC	CASSHRETQYF
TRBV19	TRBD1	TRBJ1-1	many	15	TGTGCCAGTAGTGCTTGGGACAGTCAGAACACTGAAGCTTTCTTT	CASSAWDSQNTEAFF
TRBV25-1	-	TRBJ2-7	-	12	TGTGCCTGGAGTGTTGACAGCTACGAGCAGTACTTC	CAWSVDSYEQYF
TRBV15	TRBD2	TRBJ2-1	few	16	TGTGCCACCAGCAGTGAACTAGCGGCCGCCTACAATGAGCAGTTCTTC	CATSSELAAAYNEQFF
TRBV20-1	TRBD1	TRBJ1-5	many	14	TGCAGTGCTAGCGCCGGGACAGGGAATCAGCCCCAGCATTTT	CSASAGTGNQPQHF
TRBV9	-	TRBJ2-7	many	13	TGTGCCAGCAGCCCAGGAGGATTTGCCGAGCAGTACTTC	CASSPGGFAEQYF
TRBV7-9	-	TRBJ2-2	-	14	TGTGCCAGCAAAGCAGGGGACTTGACCGGGGAGCTGTTTTTT	CASKAGDLTGELFF
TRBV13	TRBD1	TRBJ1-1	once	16	TGTGCCAGCAGCTCCATACCGGGACAGATGAACACTGAAGCTTCCTTT	CASSSIPGQMNTEASF
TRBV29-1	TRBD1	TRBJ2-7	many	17	TGCAGCGTTGAAGATCCGCTTAGCCCCGGGACAGGGAACGAGCAGTACTTC	CSVEDPLSPGTGNEQYF
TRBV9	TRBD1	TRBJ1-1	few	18	TGTGCCAGCAGCGGGCATACCGGGACAGGGGGCGCGGTAACTGAAGCTTTCTTT	CASSGHTGTGGAVTEAFF
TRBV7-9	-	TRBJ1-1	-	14	TGTGCCAGCAGCCAGGATCCCAGAGACACTGAAGCTTTCTTT	CASSQDPRDTEAFF
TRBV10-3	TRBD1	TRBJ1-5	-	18	TGTGCCAGCTGCCCTTGGGATCCCGGGACAGTTAGCAATCAGCCCCAGCATTTT	CASCPWDPGTVSNQPQHF